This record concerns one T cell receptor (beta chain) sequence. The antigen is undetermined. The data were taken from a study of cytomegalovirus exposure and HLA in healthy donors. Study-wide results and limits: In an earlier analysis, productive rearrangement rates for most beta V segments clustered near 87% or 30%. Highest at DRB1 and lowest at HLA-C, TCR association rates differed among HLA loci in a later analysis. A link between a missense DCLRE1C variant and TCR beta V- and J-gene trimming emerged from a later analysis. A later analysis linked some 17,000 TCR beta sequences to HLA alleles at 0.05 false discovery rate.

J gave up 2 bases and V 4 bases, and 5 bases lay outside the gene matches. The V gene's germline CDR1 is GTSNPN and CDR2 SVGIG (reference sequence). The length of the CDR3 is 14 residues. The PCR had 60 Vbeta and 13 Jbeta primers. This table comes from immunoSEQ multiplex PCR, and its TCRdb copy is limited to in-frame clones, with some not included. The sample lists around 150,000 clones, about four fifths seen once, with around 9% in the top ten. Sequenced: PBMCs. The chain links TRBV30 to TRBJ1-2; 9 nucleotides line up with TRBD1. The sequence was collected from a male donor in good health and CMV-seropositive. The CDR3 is CAWTNTGGNYGYTF. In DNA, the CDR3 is TGTGCCTGGACAAACACAGGGGGCAACTATGGCTACACCTTC. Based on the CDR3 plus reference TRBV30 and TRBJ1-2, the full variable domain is SQTIHQWPATLVQPVGSPLSLECTVEGTSNPNLYWYRQAAGRGLQLLFYSVGIGQISSEVPQNLSASRPQDRQFILSSKKLLLSDSGFYLCAWTNTGGNYGYTFGSGTRLTVV.